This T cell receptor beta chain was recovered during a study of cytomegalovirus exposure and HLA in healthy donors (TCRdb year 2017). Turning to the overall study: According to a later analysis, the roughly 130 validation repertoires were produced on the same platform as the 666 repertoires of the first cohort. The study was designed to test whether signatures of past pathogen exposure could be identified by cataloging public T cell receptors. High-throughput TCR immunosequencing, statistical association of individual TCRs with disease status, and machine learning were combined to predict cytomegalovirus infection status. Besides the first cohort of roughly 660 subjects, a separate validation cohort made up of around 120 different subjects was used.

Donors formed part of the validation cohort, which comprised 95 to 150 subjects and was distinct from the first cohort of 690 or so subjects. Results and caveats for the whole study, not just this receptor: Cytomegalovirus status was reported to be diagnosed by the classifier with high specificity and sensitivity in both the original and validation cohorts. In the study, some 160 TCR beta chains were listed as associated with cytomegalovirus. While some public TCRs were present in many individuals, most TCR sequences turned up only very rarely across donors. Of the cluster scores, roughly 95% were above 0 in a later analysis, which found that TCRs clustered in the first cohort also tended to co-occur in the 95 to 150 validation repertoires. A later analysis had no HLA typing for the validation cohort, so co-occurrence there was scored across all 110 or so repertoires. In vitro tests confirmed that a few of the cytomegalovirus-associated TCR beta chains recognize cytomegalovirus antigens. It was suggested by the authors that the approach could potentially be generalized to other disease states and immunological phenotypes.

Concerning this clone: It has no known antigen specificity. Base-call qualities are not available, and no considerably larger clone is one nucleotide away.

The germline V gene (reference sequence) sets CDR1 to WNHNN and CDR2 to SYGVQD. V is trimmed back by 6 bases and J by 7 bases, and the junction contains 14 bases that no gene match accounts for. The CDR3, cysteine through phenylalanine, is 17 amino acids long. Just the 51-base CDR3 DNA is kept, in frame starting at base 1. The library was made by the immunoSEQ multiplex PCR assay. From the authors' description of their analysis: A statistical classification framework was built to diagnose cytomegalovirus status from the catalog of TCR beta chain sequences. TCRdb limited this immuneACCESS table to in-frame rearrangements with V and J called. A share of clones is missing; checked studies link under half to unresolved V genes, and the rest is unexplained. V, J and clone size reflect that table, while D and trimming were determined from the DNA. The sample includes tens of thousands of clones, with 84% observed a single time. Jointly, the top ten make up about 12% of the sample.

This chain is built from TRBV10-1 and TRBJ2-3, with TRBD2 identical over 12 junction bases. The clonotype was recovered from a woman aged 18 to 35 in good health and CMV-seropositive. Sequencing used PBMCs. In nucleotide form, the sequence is TGCGCCAGCAGCTTCGGACTAGCGGGGTACCACACGAATACGCAGTATTTT. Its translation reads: CASSFGLAGYHTNTQYF.